This TCR beta chain originates from a study of CXCR3-negative and CXCR3-positive naive CD8 T cells. Regarding the study as a whole: TRB CDR3 properties were used to infer TCR strength, and surface CD5 was comparable between naive subsets. CXCR3-positive naive cells carried more hydrophobic TRB CDR3s than CXCR3-negative naive cells did. Memory CD8+ T cell repertoires were far less diverse than both naive subsets.

A word on this clonotype: Its specificity is not known.

Approximately 320,000 cells per CD8+ T cell subset were flow-sorted in triplicate. By phenotype, naive CD8+ T cells were CD45RO-CCR7+CD27+CD95-. The libraries of TRB cDNA were constructed through 5' RACE using UMI labels. TCRdb reworked the 5' RACE reads into one entry per CDR3 protein, no DNA. The sample features about 98,000 distinct CDR3 sequences, with about 1.1% in its top ten. Germline values: CDR1 ENHRY, CDR2 SYGVKD. The CDR3 covers 15 residues. The V call is TRBV10-3, the J call TRBJ2-5; TCRdb reports TRBD1, a call that lacks DNA to check it against. The receptor was derived from a human donor in good health. Some clones in this sample may be carry-over from other donors' samples. The material sequenced was naive CXCR3+ CD8+ T cells from blood. Specified subset: CD45RO-CCR7+CD27+CD95- naive CD8+ T cells expressing CXCR3 (TNR3+). The CDR3 sequence is CAISESRDSQETQYF.